The 30 T cell receptor beta chains below were found in one sample sequenced in a study of post-analysis software for immune sequencing data. No antigen has been assigned to these receptors. The TCR beta cDNA libraries carried unique molecular identifiers. Each CDR3 protein gets one entry after TCRdb re-called the PCR reads with MiXCR. This repertoire shows 750,000 to 950,000 distinct CDR3 sequences, 53% found once; its top ten account for roughly 4.4%. Findings and limits, study-wide: Patients showed TRBV5-6, TRBV5-1 and TRBV20-1 among five TRBV segments more frequent than in controls.

Sequencing was done on a sample of blood. All receptors derive from a girl aged 5-17 years with multiple sclerosis.

This clonotype has a handful of counts. The V and J genes are TRBV4-1 and TRBJ2-7; possibly TRBD1 or TRBD2 for D (6 bases each). Germline CDR1 is MGHRA and CDR2 is YSYEKL. The V and J ends lost 4 bases and 6 bases respectively, with 16 bases between them. This CDR3 is 14 amino acids long. The CDR3 protein is CASSPTGALSEQYF. In DNA form, the CDR3 reads TGCGCCAGCAGCCCGACGGGGGCATTAAGCGAGCAGTACTTC.

The chain employs TRBV12-3 or TRBV12-4 and TRBJ2-3, with TRBD2 as a possible D gene (5 bases). The CDR3 has 15 amino acids. V was clipped by 3 bases and J by 4 bases, with 14 bases between them. CDR3 residues: CASSFGGRNPDTQYF. The CDR3 DNA follows: TGTGCCAGCAGTTTCGGAGGACGGAATCCAGATACGCAGTATTTT.

This clonotype came up a few times. V and J are TRBV5-5 and TRBJ2-7, with TRBD1 identical over 7 bases. The ends lost 3 bases at V and 4 bases at J; junction bases unmatched: 13. This CDR3 contains 16 residues. Germline CDR1 is SGHKS and CDR2 is YYEKEE (reference sequence). CDR3 nucleotide sequence: TGTGCCAGCAGCTCCTTCGCCAGGGGGATGGTTTACGAGCAGTACTTC. This encodes CASSSFARGMVYEQYF. Variable domain in full (rest from reference TRBV5-5 and TRBJ2-7): DAGVTQSPTHLIKTRGQQVTLRCSPISGHKSVSWYQQVLGQGPQFIFQYYEKEERGRGNFPDRFSARQFPNYSSELNVNALLLGDSALYLCASSSFARGMVYEQYFGPGTRLTVT.

V usage is TRBV29-1 and J usage is TRBJ2-1; D is perhaps TRBD2 (5 bases). The CDR3 loop spans 13 amino acids. The ends were cut back, 6 bases at V and 4 bases at J, with 13 bases in the middle. CDR1 and CDR2 (germline): SQVTM, ANQGSEA. The CDR3 nucleotides are TGCAGCGTCCGAACTAGTAAATACAATGAGCAGTTCTTC. Amino acid sequence: CSVRTSKYNEQFF.

The genes are TRBV5-1 and TRBJ2-1, with 9 nucleotides matching TRBD2. This CDR3 comprises 15 residues. After removal of 7 bases from V and 2 bases from J, the junction contained 7 bases not matched to a gene. The germline V gene has CDR1 SGHRS and CDR2 YFSETQ. Here the CDR3 DNA reads TGCGCCAGCTGCCGTCTAGCGGGGACCTACAATGAGCAGTTCTTC. Protein product: CASCRLAGTYNEQFF.

The V gene is TRBV5-6, the J gene TRBJ2-3; a weak D match, TRBD1 (6 bases). CDR1 and CDR2 from the germline V gene are SGHDT and YYEEEE. Trimming took 1 base from V and 4 from J, leaving 13 bases between them. This CDR3 comprises 15 residues. The CDR3 is CASSLNGGDPDTQYF. The DNA for the CDR3 is TGTGCCAGCAGCTTGAATGGGGGCGACCCAGATACGCAGTATTTT.

This clonotype came up a few times. Mismatch with germline at one junction end may stem from a read error. The chain employs TRBV7-2 and TRBJ1-2; D gene ambiguous. The CDR3 contains 15 residues. Per germline, CDR1 SGHTA and CDR2 FQGNSA. The CDR3 DNA reads TGTGCCAGCAGCTTATACGGGCAAATTAACTATGGCGACACCTTC. As protein: CASSLYGQINYGDTF.

Only a few counts were recorded for this clonotype. This rearrangement joins TRBV6-5 to TRBJ2-7; TRBD2 agrees at 10 bases. The V gene's germline CDR1 is MNHEY and CDR2 SVGAGI. The CDR3 runs 13 residues. J was trimmed by 3 bases and V by 7 bases; bases with no gene match: 3. The CDR3 here is CASMRTSGYEQYF. The CDR3 DNA follows: TGTGCCAGCATGAGGACTAGCGGCTACGAGCAGTACTTC.

This clonotype came up many times. The chain combines TRBV29-1 with TRBJ1-4, with D uncertain. Trimming removed 5 bases from V and 4 bases from J, with 8 bases in between. Germline V gene sequence: CDR1 SQVTM, CDR2 ANQGSEA. The CDR3 has 12 residues. The CDR3 reads CSVKQNNEKLFF. DNA for the CDR3: TGCAGCGTTAAGCAGAATAATGAAAAACTGTTTTTT.

V usage is TRBV4-2 and J usage is TRBJ2-1, with 7 bases fitting TRBD2. The CDR3 contains 13 residues. Per germline, CDR1 LGHNA and CDR2 YNFKEQ. Trimming removed 4 bases from V and 6 bases from J; junction bases left unmatched: 3. The CDR3 reads CASSRAGANEQFF. CDR3 nucleotide sequence: TGTGCCAGCAGCCGGGCGGGAGCCAATGAGCAGTTCTTC.

J is TRBJ2-7 and V is TRBV7-3; the match to TRBD2 covers 10 bases. Gene TRBJ2-5 matches the end of the DNA better, so the J call may be wrong. The CDR3 has 15 amino acids. CDR1 SGHTA and CDR2 FQGTGA come from the germline V gene. The CDR3 nucleotides are TGTGCCAGCAGCTGGGGAGCGGGAGGGTCGGAGACCCAGTACTTC. Residues: CASSWGAGGSETQYF.

J is TRBJ2-7 and V is TRBV7-6, with D possibly being TRBD1 (5 bases). This CDR3 contains 14 residues. Per germline, CDR1 SGHVS and CDR2 FNYEAQ. Trimming left V 4 bases short and J 4 bases short, with 14 bases between. The CDR3 here is CASSYGAGLYEQYF. CDR3 DNA: TGTGCCAGCAGCTATGGAGCAGGGTTGTACGAGCAGTACTTC.

This clonotype has a handful of counts. The chain combines TRBV6-5 with TRBJ1-2, with 8 bases that match TRBD1. CDR1 MNHEY and CDR2 SVGAGI come from the germline V gene. The CDR3 runs 14 residues. The V and J ends lost 2 bases and 3 bases, in that order; junction bases with no gene match: 2. As DNA, the CDR3 is TGTGCCAGCAGTTACATGACAGGGGACTATGGCTACACCTTC. As protein: CASSYMTGDYGYTF.

This clonotype was seen just once. V gene TRBV20-1 combines with J gene TRBJ2-7, with 8 bases lining up with TRBD2. The germline V gene has CDR1 DFQATT and CDR2 SNEGSKA (reference sequence). J was trimmed by 0 bases and V by 4 bases; bases with no gene match: 2. The CDR3 covers 13 residues. The CDR3 nucleotides read TGCAGTGCTAAGAGCGGGAGCTCCTACGAGCAGTACTTC. Translation gives CSAKSGSSYEQYF.

The chain is built from TRBV10-2 and TRBJ1-2, with TRBD1 matching over 7 bases. CDR3 size: 15 residues. V lost 3 bases, J lost 4 bases, and 8 bases stayed unmatched. Germline-derived CDR1 and CDR2 are WSHSY and SAAADI. The DNA for the CDR3 is TGCGCCAGCAGTGATCGGCAGGGGGTGGGCTATGGCTACACCTTC. It translates to CASSDRQGVGYGYTF.

The rearrangement joins TRBV7-4 to TRBJ2-4; D is possibly TRBD2 (5 bases). Germline V lookup: CDR1 SGHVT, CDR2 SQSDAQ. The CDR3 totals 14 residues. V was pared by 3 bases and J by 5 bases, with 11 bases between. The DNA of the CDR3 is TGTGCCAGCAGCTTTGGGCTAGCTGAAAACATTCAGTACTTC. It is translated as CASSFGLAENIQYF.

The chain uses TRBV29-1 and TRBJ1-6, with 7 bases that match TRBD1. The CDR3 covers 12 residues. The J segment lost 14 bases and the V segment lost 1 base, leaving 5 bases of the junction unmatched. Germline V gene data show CDR1 as SQVTM and CDR2 as ANQGSEA. CDR3 sequence reads: CSVEGPGGTLHF. CDR3 sequence (DNA): TGCAGCGTTGAAGGGCCAGGGGGGACCCTCCACTTT. Drawing the rest from reference TRBV29-1 and TRBJ1-6, the complete variable domain is SAVISQKPSRDICQRGTSLTIQCQVDSQVTMMFWYRQQPGQSLTLIATANQGSEATYESGFVIDKFPISRPNLTFSTLTVSNMSPEDSSIYLCSVEGPGGTLHFGNGTRLTVT.

The rearrangement links TRBV7-3 to TRBJ2-1; 9 nucleotides match TRBD2. The CDR3 is made up of 16 amino acids. Trimming took 3 bases from V and 4 from J; bases not matched to a gene: 7. CDR1 and CDR2 from the germline V gene are SGHTA and FQGTGA. This CDR3 is CASSFHSGRQYNEQFF. In DNA form, the CDR3 reads TGTGCCAGCAGCTTCCATAGCGGGAGACAATACAATGAGCAGTTCTTC.

This CDR3 reads CASSLRSPYRGRSNEQFF. DNA of the CDR3: TGTGCCAGCAGCTTAAGGAGTCCTTACAGGGGGCGTAGTAATGAGCAGTTCTTC. V gene TRBV11-1 combines with J gene TRBJ2-1, with 9 bases that match TRBD1. This CDR3 spans 18 amino acids. The V segment lost 2 bases and the J segment 7 bases; nucleotides outside the gene matches: 15. The germline gives CDR1 SGHAT, CDR2 FQDESV (reference sequence).

The chain combines TRBV6-1 with TRBJ2-1; TRBD2 matches at 11 bases. The germline V gene encodes CDR1 MNHNS and CDR2 SASEGT. This CDR3 is built from 15 residues. Trimming cost V 6 bases and J 5 bases; bases outside gene matches: 6. DNA of the CDR3: TGTGCCAGCAGGATACCGGGACTAGCGGACAATGAGCAGTTCTTC. As protein: CASRIPGLADNEQFF.

The V call is TRBV29-1, the J call TRBJ2-3; a weak D match, TRBD2 (5 bases). Between the trimmed V and J ends, which lost 6 bases and 4 bases, there was a span of 14 bases. The CDR3 loop spans 13 amino acids. Per germline, CDR1 SQVTM and CDR2 ANQGSEA. The CDR3 protein is CSVAGFKADTQYF. In DNA, the CDR3 is TGCAGCGTGGCGGGTTTTAAGGCAGATACGCAGTATTTT.

This clonotype was observed a few times. The chain combines TRBV5-1 with TRBJ2-4; TRBD1 aligns across 7 bases. The DNA end is a closer match to TRBJ2-7, so the J assignment may be wrong. The CDR3 has 14 residues. CDR1 SGHRS and CDR2 YFSETQ come from the germline V gene. The DNA of the CDR3 is TGCGCCAGCAGCGTGGGACAGCTAACCTACGAGCAGTACTTC. It translates to CASSVGQLTYEQYF.

This clonotype is a singleton in its sample. The chain is built from TRBV29-1 and TRBJ1-2, with no clear D. Germline-derived CDR1 and CDR2 are SQVTM and ANQGSEA. This CDR3 spans 11 amino acids. V was clipped by 6 bases and J by 8 bases, with 13 bases between them. CDR3 region: CSVEEGAGYTF. The CDR3 nucleotides read TGCAGCGTGGAGGAGGGTGCGGGCTACACCTTC.

This clonotype turned up a few times. For the CDR3, the DNA is TGCGCCAGCAGCTTGGGGAGTGCAGGGCCCGAGACCCAGTACTTC. Its translation: CASSLGSAGPETQYF. This rearrangement joins TRBV5-1 to TRBJ2-5; TRBD1 might be the D (5 bases). The germline V gene encodes CDR1 SGHRS and CDR2 YFSETQ. The CDR3 is 15 amino acids. The V end lost 0 bases, the J end lost 5 bases, and 14 bases lay between the germline ends.

This clonotype showed up just a few times. This chain connects TRBV28 to TRBJ2-3; D possibly corresponds to TRBD2 (6 bases). V was cut by 5 bases and J by 2 bases, with 23 bases left in between. The germline V gene encodes CDR1 MDHEN and CDR2 SYDVKM. The CDR3 runs 18 residues. In nucleotides, the CDR3 is TGTGCCAGCAGTAATCCTGGGGGGTGGACAACTCCCACAGATACGCAGTATTTT. It encodes CASSNPGGWTTPTDTQYF.

The chain recombines TRBV15 with TRBJ2-3, with 9 bases matching TRBD2. Germline V lookup: CDR1 LNHNV, CDR2 YYDKDF (reference sequence). V lost 3 bases and J lost 1; bases outside the gene matches: 8. This CDR3 comprises 17 residues. The CDR3 DNA follows: TGTGCCACCAGCAGGGGGATAGCGGGAGTCGGCACAGATACGCAGTATTTT. Translated, it gives CATSRGIAGVGTDTQYF. Supplemented by reference TRBV15 and TRBJ2-3, the full variable domain reads DAMVIQNPRYQVTQFGKPVTLSCSQTLNHNVMYWYQQKSSQAPKLLFHYYDKDFNNEADTPDNFQSRRPNTSFCFLDIRSPGLGDTAMYLCATSRGIAGVGTDTQYFGPGTRLTVL.

The rearrangement joins TRBV12-5 to TRBJ1-2; weak D call: TRBD1 (6 bases). Germline loops: CDR1 LGHNT, CDR2 FRNRAP. The length of the CDR3 is 13 residues. The V gene lost 8 bases and the J gene lost 10 bases, with 20 bases spanning the gap. CDR3: CASSRGTYRDYTF. The CDR3 bases are TGTGCTAGTTCCCGGGGGACATATCGTGACTACACCTTC. Drawing the rest from reference TRBV12-5 and TRBJ1-2, the complete variable domain is DARVTQTPRHKVTEMGQEVTMRCQPILGHNTVFWYRQTMMQGLELLAYFRNRAPLDDSGMPKDRFSAEMPDATLATLKIQPSEPRDSAVYFCASSRGTYRDYTFGSGTRLTVV.

The V call is TRBV29-1, the J call TRBJ1-2; 9 positions agree with TRBD1. V trimming: 4 bases; J trimming: 7 bases; junction bases outside the gene matches: 4. The CDR3 has 12 residues. CDR1 and CDR2 (germline): SQVTM, ANQGSEA. The CDR3 region has the DNA TGCAGCGTTGGACAGGGGGAAGGTGGCTACACCTTC. It is translated as CSVGQGEGGYTF. The complete variable domain, with remaining parts taken from reference TRBV29-1 and TRBJ1-2, reads SAVISQKPSRDICQRGTSLTIQCQVDSQVTMMFWYRQQPGQSLTLIATANQGSEATYESGFVIDKFPISRPNLTFSTLTVSNMSPEDSSIYLCSVGQGEGGYTFGSGTRLTVV.

The rearrangement links TRBV29-1 to TRBJ1-1; 9 nucleotides match TRBD1. Per the germline V gene, CDR1 is SQVTM and CDR2 is ANQGSEA. The CDR3 has 13 amino acids. With V trimmed by 6 bases and J by 1 base, 3 bases remained unmatched. The CDR3 region has the DNA TGCAGCGTCAGGGACAGGGAGAACACTGAAGCTTTCTTT. It is translated as CSVRDRENTEAFF.

The V call is TRBV10-3, the J call TRBJ2-5; TRBD2 matches 7 bases. The V segment lost 7 bases and the J segment 11 bases; nucleotides outside the gene matches: 19. This CDR3 comprises 15 residues. Germline CDR1 and CDR2: ENHRY and SYGVKD. CDR3 in DNA: TGTGCCATCACCCCATTTGGCGGGAGTACCAATGAGCAGTACTTC. Protein sequence: CAITPFGGSTNEQYF.